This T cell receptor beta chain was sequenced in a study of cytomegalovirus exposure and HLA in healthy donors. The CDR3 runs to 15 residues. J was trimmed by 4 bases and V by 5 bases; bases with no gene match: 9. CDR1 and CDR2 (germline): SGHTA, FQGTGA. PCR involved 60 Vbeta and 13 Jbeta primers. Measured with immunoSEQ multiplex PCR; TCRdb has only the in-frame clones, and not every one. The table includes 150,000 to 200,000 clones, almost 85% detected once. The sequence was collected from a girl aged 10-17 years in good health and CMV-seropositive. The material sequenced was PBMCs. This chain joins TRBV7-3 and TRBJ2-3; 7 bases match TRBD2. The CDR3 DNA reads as TGTGCCAGCAGCATAGCATCAGGGAGGGCAGATACGCAGTATTTT. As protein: CASSIASGRADTQYF.